This entry describes one T cell receptor (beta chain). This sample is part of a study of blood T cell repertoires in COVID-19. The overall study: Samples of COVID-19 (acute and convalescent) were obtained from the United States, Italy and Spain. PBMCs, B-cell-depleted T cells, or T cells provided the cDNA or gDNA that made up the material.

In the authors' methods: Reference gene primer amplification gave nucleated cell count estimates. Assay: immunoSEQ multiplex PCR; the TCRdb copy retains only in-frame clones and omits some. V, J and clone size were drawn from that table, and D and trimming were deduced from the DNA. Here the sample spans 130,000 or so clones, approximately 80% being singletons. This CDR3 is 15 amino acids long. The ends lost 4 bases at V and 4 bases at J; junction bases unmatched: 5. Germline assignment: CDR1 MNHEY and CDR2 SVGEGT. The sequence derives from a human donor in a cohort sampled during active COVID-19. The sample consisted of peripheral blood. The rearrangement joins TRBV6-2 or TRBV6-3 to TRBJ2-3, with 10 bases that match TRBD2. The CDR3 DNA reads TGTGCCAGCAGTTTTCTAGCGGGAGTCCCAGATACGCAGTATTTT. Translated, it gives CASSFLAGVPDTQYF.